Listed below are T cell receptor beta chains from one sample, sequenced in a study of T cell responses to AZD1222 COVID-19 vaccine. Profiled with immunoSEQ multiplex PCR; TCRdb holds only in-frame clones, not every one. The sample includes over 110,000 clones, around 90% of them seen just once. The input for sequencing was peripheral blood, taken 28 days after the second AZD1222 dose. The receptors were sampled from an adult who received the AZD1222 COVID-19 vaccine. Both conserved end residues are part of each CDR3. A D gene is named only where the DNA matches it firmly. Size tells how often a clone was seen (once, few, many) or the class of an expanded clone, and some rows leave it out.

CDR3: CASRTGENQPQHF; DNA: TGTGCCAGTAGGACAGGGGAAAATCAGCCCCAGCATTTT; D: TRBD1; V: TRBV6-6; size: .; length: 13; J: TRBJ1-5
CDR3: CASSETSGGQPQHF; DNA: TGTGCCAGCAGTGAAACGTCTGGGGGTCAGCCCCAGCATTTT; D: .; V: TRBV6-1; size: .; length: 14; J: TRBJ1-5
CDR3: CASSFQGGQPQHF; DNA: TGCGCCAGCTCCTTTCAGGGTGGTCAGCCCCAGCATTTT; D: .; V: TRBV5-1; size: .; length: 13; J: TRBJ1-5
CDR3: CASSIFILDTRGSEAFF; DNA: TGTGCCAGTAGTATTTTCATCCTGGACACTCGGGGGTCTGAAGCTTTCTTT; D: .; V: TRBV19; size: few; length: 17; J: TRBJ1-1
CDR3: CASSFRTGHNEAFF; DNA: TGTGCCAGCAGTTTCCGGACAGGTCATAATGAAGCTTTCTTT; D: TRBD1; V: TRBV27; size: .; length: 14; J: TRBJ1-1
CDR3: CATSRLGTAFF; DNA: TGTGCCACCAGCCGACTGGGTACAGCTTTCTTT; D: .; V: TRBV15; size: .; length: 11; J: TRBJ1-1
CDR3: CATSFTEANYGYTF; DNA: TGTGCCACCAGCTTCACAGAAGCCAACTATGGCTACACCTTC; D: .; V: TRBV15; size: .; length: 14; J: TRBJ1-2
CDR3: CACGTGIGGELFF; DNA: TGTGCCTGCGGGACAGGGATAGGCGGGGAGCTGTTTTTT; D: TRBD1; V: TRBV30; size: .; length: 13; J: TRBJ2-2
CDR3: CASTRLAKGSTDTQYF; DNA: TGTGCCAGCACTCGACTAGCTAAGGGAAGCACAGATACGCAGTATTTT; D: TRBD2; V: TRBV5-6; size: .; length: 16; J: TRBJ2-3
CDR3: CASSIDGWNTEAFF; DNA: TGTGCCAGTAGTATCGACGGGTGGAACACTGAAGCTTTCTTT; D: .; V: TRBV19; size: .; length: 14; J: TRBJ1-1
CDR3: CASSKTSRFTDTQYF; DNA: TGTGCCAGCAGTAAGACTAGCCGTTTCACAGATACGCAGTATTTT; D: TRBD2; V: TRBV6-2/TRBV6-3; size: .; length: 15; J: TRBJ2-3
CDR3: CASSGQGTNTGELFF; DNA: TGTGCCAGCAGTGGACAGGGCACGAACACCGGGGAGCTGTTTTTT; D: TRBD1; V: TRBV2; size: .; length: 15; J: TRBJ2-2
CDR3: CASSYGGGEGYTF; DNA: TGTGCCAGCAGCTACGGAGGGGGCGAGGGCTACACCTTC; D: TRBD1; V: TRBV6-5; size: .; length: 13; J: TRBJ1-2
CDR3: CASSLESGRGREQYF; DNA: TGTGCCAGCAGCTTAGAGAGCGGGAGGGGGCGGGAGCAGTACTTC; D: TRBD2; V: TRBV7-2; size: .; length: 15; J: TRBJ2-7
CDR3: CAISGYGTRNEQFF; DNA: TGTGCCATCAGTGGGTACGGGACTCGAAATGAGCAGTTCTTC; D: .; V: TRBV10-3; size: .; length: 14; J: TRBJ2-1
CDR3: CASRYDRAQYLSYGYTF; DNA: TGTGCCAGCAGATATGACAGGGCTCAGTATCTTAGCTATGGCTACACCTTC; D: TRBD1; V: TRBV28; size: .; length: 17; J: TRBJ1-2
CDR3: CASSSPSGPVYEQYF; DNA: TGTGCCAGCAGTTCGCCCAGCGGGCCCGTCTACGAGCAGTACTTC; D: .; V: TRBV28; size: .; length: 15; J: TRBJ2-7